Many counts were recorded for the clone carrying this T cell receptor beta chain. This sample was included in a study of molecular identifiers for immune sequencing clone quantification. Trimming removed 2 bases from V and 3 bases from J, with 11 bases in between. This CDR3 is 15 amino acids long. Germline V lookup: CDR1 MNHEY, CDR2 SVGEGT. Naive CD8 T cell sorting was performed on the CD8+CD4-CCR7+CD45RA+ phenotype. Library preparation followed earlier protocols using designated TCR primers. TCRdb recomputed calls from the PCR reads with MiXCR, one row per CDR3 protein. The data contain nearly 650,000 distinct CDR3 sequences, about 25% of them seen just once; the ten biggest clones take up 0.7% to 0.95%.

Material for sequencing was naive CD8+ T cells from blood, with Jurkat cell RNA spiked in. The subset is: FACS-sorted CD8+CD4-CCR7+CD45RA+ naive T cells. The rearrangement uses TRBV6-2 or TRBV6-3 and TRBJ1-5; D is undetermined. The TCR comes from a human donor in good health. Some libraries in this study had Jurkat cell RNA spiked in. CDR3 loop: CASSYEITYNQPQHF. Written as DNA, the CDR3 is TGTGCCAGCAGTTACGAAATTACCTACAATCAGCCCCAGCATTTT.